This paragraph reports one TCR beta chain. What it binds is not known. Terminally differentiated effector memory CD45RA+ cells were excluded by CCR7 positive selection of CD45RO-negative cells. The sample comes from a study of shared clonotypes between healthy human individuals. General observations from the study: Clonotype sharing across several donors was observed for about 4.8% of naive CD4 clonotypes. Depth of sequencing was expected to influence donor clonotype sharing.

Deep level was the assay's run setting. Profiled with immunoSEQ multiplex PCR; TCRdb holds only in-frame clones, not every one. The profile covers roughly 2,000,000 clones, with about 95% appearing a single time and approximately 1.2% taken by the ten largest. The CDR3 is made up of 13 amino acids. The germline V and J ends were trimmed by 0 bases and 7 bases, with 12 bases remaining between them. Per the germline V gene, CDR1 is GTSNPN and CDR2 is SVGIG (reference sequence). The sequencing sample was made of naive CD8+ T cells sorted from blood. The source of this sequence is a man between 18 and 35 years old in good health. The V call is TRBV30, the J call TRBJ1-1, with a weak D call TRBD1 (5 bases). The CDR3 protein is CAWSVLEGIEAFF. The CDR3 DNA is TGTGCCTGGAGTGTACTCGAGGGGATTGAAGCTTTCTTT. Looking up the rest from reference TRBV30 and TRBJ1-1 gives the full variable domain: SQTIHQWPATLVQPVGSPLSLECTVEGTSNPNLYWYRQAAGRGLQLLFYSVGIGQISSEVPQNLSASRPQDRQFILSSKKLLLSDSGFYLCAWSVLEGIEAFFGQGTRLTVV.